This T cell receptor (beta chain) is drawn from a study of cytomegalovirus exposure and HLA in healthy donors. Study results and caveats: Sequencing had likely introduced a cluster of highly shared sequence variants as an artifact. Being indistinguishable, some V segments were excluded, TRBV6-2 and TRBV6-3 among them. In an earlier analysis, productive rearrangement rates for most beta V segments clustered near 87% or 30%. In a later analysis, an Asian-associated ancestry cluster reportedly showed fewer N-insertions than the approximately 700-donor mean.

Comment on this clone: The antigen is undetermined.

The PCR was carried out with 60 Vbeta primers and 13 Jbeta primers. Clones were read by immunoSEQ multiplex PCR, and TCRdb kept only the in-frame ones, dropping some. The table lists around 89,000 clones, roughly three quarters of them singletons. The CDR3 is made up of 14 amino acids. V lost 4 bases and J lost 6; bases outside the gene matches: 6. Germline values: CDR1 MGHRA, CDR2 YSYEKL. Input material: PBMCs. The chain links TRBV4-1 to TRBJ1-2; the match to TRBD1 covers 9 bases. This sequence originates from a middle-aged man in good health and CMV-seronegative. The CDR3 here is CASSPPGQGNGYTF. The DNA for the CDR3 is TGCGCCAGCAGCCCCCCGGGACAGGGTAATGGCTACACCTTC.